A single sample gave rise to the 27 T cell receptor beta chains below, sequenced in a study of long-term antiretroviral therapy in people with HIV. Survey-level immunoSEQ v3.0 assays were run. TCRdb's table, derived via immunoSEQ multiplex PCR, lists solely in-frame clones and lacks some. The repertoire consists of some 15,000 clones, with approximately 87% occurring once and the leading ten covering about 11%. This sample comprised unsorted PBMCs, obtained 0.7 years before starting antiretroviral therapy. These receptors all come from a man aged 50 or older with HIV.

The DNA of the CDR3 is TGTGCCAGCAGCCAGCGGCAGGGGGTACGAGCAGATACGCAGTATTTT. Protein: CASSQRQGVRADTQYF. The rearrangement joins TRBV14 to TRBJ2-3, with TRBD1 matching over 7 bases. Unmatched junction bases numbered 10, after V lost 3 bases and J lost 4 bases. Germline V gene lookup returns CDR1 SGHDN and CDR2 FVKESK. This CDR3 is built from 16 residues.

The V gene is TRBV6-6, the J gene TRBJ1-5, with D possibly matching TRBD1 (5 bases). Trimming took 6 bases from V and 9 from J, leaving 9 bases between them. The CDR3 contains 11 residues. The germline CDR1 and CDR2 sequences are MNHNY and SVGAGI (reference sequence). The CDR3: CASRGVGPQHF. CDR3 DNA: TGTGCCAGCAGGGGGGTTGGGCCCCAGCATTTT.

This sequence joins TRBV9 and TRBJ2-4; D might be TRBD2 (6 bases). With 4 bases removed from V and 3 bases from J, the gap between germline ends came to 8 bases. The CDR3 consists of 13 residues. CDR1 and CDR2 (germline): SGDLS, YYNGEE. The chain's CDR3 is CASSPDYKNIQYF. The CDR3 region has the DNA TGTGCCAGCAGCCCGGACTACAAAAACATTCAGTACTTC.

V and J are TRBV5-1 and TRBJ2-7; D possibly matches TRBD1 or TRBD2 (5 bases each). The CDR3 spans 17 residues. Germline lookup yields CDR1 SGHRS and CDR2 YFSETQ. Between the trimmed V and J ends, which lost 3 bases and 5 bases, there was a span of 24 bases. As DNA, the CDR3 is TGCGCCAGCAGCTCGGGGCCTGGGACCTGGCAGAGCAACGAGCAGTACTTC. It encodes CASSSGPGTWQSNEQYF.

The chain is built from TRBV2 and TRBJ1-5, with D perhaps TRBD1 (5 bases). In germline, CDR1 is SNHLY, CDR2 FYNNEI. The germline V and J ends were trimmed by 2 bases and 5 bases, with 10 bases remaining between them. The CDR3 totals 14 residues. The CDR3: CASSEQGGDQPQHF. The CDR3 DNA follows: TGTGCCAGCAGTGAACAGGGCGGAGATCAGCCCCAGCATTTT.

This clone was detected a few times. The J gene is TRBJ2-7, the V gene TRBV5-1; D remains unclear. The CDR3 is 14 residues long. Per the germline V gene, CDR1 is SGHRS and CDR2 is YFSETQ. V lost 3 bases, J lost 6 bases, and 16 bases lay in between. The CDR3 DNA sequence: TGCGCCAGCAGCTCGAATCCGGACGGTTCCGAGCAGTACTTC. This translates into CASSSNPDGSEQYF.

The table lists this clone with a count of one. The chain employs TRBV28 and TRBJ1-2; D is unresolved. The CDR3 extends over 12 amino acids. The germline V gene has CDR1 MDHEN and CDR2 SYDVKM. CDR3 bases: TGTGGTTGCGGGGTAGGGAACTATGGCTACACCTTC. Translation gives CGCGVGNYGYTF.

The rearrangement joins TRBV19 to TRBJ1-3; D remains unclear. CDR1 is LNHDA and CDR2 is SQIVND in the germline V gene (reference sequence). The CDR3 sequence is 17 residues long. Trimming removed 2 bases from V and 0 bases from J, with 14 bases in between. The CDR3 DNA reads as TGTGCCAGTAGTATAAGACCGGACCTCAGCTCTGGAAACACCATATATTTT. Encoded protein: CASSIRPDLSSGNTIYF. Filled out from reference TRBV19 and TRBJ1-3, the complete variable domain reads DGGITQSPKYLFRKEGQNVTLSCEQNLNHDAMYWYRQDPGQGLRLIYYSQIVNDFQKGDIAEGYSVSREKKESFPLTVTSAQKNPTAFYLCASSIRPDLSSGNTIYFGEGSWLTVV.

This chain connects TRBV19 to TRBJ1-1; D unresolved. The germline CDR1 and CDR2 sequences are LNHDA and SQIVND (reference sequence). V lost 5 bases and J lost 0, with 10 bases in between. The length of the CDR3 is 14 residues. CDR3 DNA: TGTGCCAGTAGTCTCTACGGGATGAACACTGAAGCTTTCTTT. Translated, it gives CASSLYGMNTEAFF.

The chain has TRBV6-6 and TRBJ1-3, with TRBD1 identical over 9 bases. CDR1 and CDR2 from the germline V gene are MNHNY and SVGAGI (reference sequence). Losses at the gene ends were 5 bases for V and 2 bases for J; bases not matched to a gene: 4. The CDR3 runs to 15 residues. The CDR3 bases are TGTGCCAGCAGTGCGAGACAGGGGGCTGGAAACACCATATATTTT. Translating gives CASSARQGAGNTIYF.

This chain connects TRBV7-9 to TRBJ2-3; D is perhaps TRBD2 (6 bases). Germline V gene sequence: CDR1 SEHNR, CDR2 FQNEAQ (reference sequence). The V gene lost 4 bases and the J gene lost 4 bases, with 18 bases spanning the gap. This CDR3 region has 16 residues. DNA for the CDR3: TGTGCCAGCAGCTCCTCCTTCGGGGGATGGGCAGATACGCAGTATTTT. Its translation is CASSSSFGGWADTQYF.

The CDR3 DNA sequence: TGCAGCGTTGTACGCGGACTCCGGGAATCAGATACGCAGTATTTT. Its protein is CSVVRGLRESDTQYF. The V call is TRBV29-1, the J call TRBJ2-3; TRBD2 might be the D (5 bases). V lost 4 bases to trimming and J lost 4 bases, with 18 bases between them. Germline CDR1 reads SQVTM; CDR2 reads ANQGSEA. CDR3 length equals 15 residues.

The J gene is TRBJ2-7, the V gene TRBV18, with 14 bases that match TRBD2. Losses at the gene ends were 6 bases for V and 7 bases for J; bases not matched to a gene: 8. Germline assignment: CDR1 KGHSH and CDR2 LQKENI. The CDR3 has 15 residues. CDR3 nucleotides: TGTGCCAGCTCGTACGGGACTAGCGGGGGCTTTGAGCAGTACTTC. Encoded protein: CASSYGTSGGFEQYF.

In its sample, this clone was seen once. This chain links TRBV12-5 with TRBJ2-7; D unresolved. Trimming took off 0 bases at V and 5 bases at J, with 5 bases between the two ends. This CDR3 spans 12 amino acids. CDR1 is LGHNT, CDR2 FRNRAP, per germline. The CDR3 sequence is CASGLVLNEQYF. CDR3 nucleotide sequence: TGTGCTAGTGGTTTGGTACTCAACGAGCAGTACTTC.

The chain has TRBV15 and TRBJ2-7; D possibly matches TRBD1 or TRBD2 (5 bases each). Trimming pared 3 bases from V and 2 bases from J, leaving 20 bases between. The V gene's germline CDR1 is LNHNV and CDR2 YYDKDF (reference sequence). The CDR3 consists of 17 residues. This chain's CDR3 is CATSSHIWDGPTYEQYF. CDR3 DNA: TGTGCCACCAGCAGTCACATTTGGGACGGCCCTACCTACGAGCAGTACTTC. Combining the CDR3 with reference TRBV15 and TRBJ2-7 gives the whole variable domain DAMVIQNPRYQVTQFGKPVTLSCSQTLNHNVMYWYQQKSSQAPKLLFHYYDKDFNNEADTPDNFQSRRPNTSFCFLDIRSPGLGDTAMYLCATSSHIWDGPTYEQYFGPGTRLTVT.

This clone was recorded once. This chain links TRBV7-9 with TRBJ2-7, with D unclear. This CDR3 has 13 amino acids. CDR1 SEHNR and CDR2 FQNEAQ come from the germline V gene (reference sequence). With 1 base removed from V and 2 bases from J, the gap between germline ends came to 6 bases. Here the CDR3 reads CASSLEYTYEQYF. For the CDR3, the DNA is TGTGCCAGCAGCTTAGAGTATACCTACGAGCAGTACTTC. Looking up the rest from reference TRBV7-9 and TRBJ2-7 gives the full variable domain: DTGVSQNPRHKITKRGQNVTFRCDPISEHNRLYWYRQTLGQGPEFLTYFQNEAQLEKSRLLSDRFSAERPKGSFSTLEIQRTEQGDSAMYLCASSLEYTYEQYFGPGTRLTVT.

The rearrangement uses TRBV20-1 and TRBJ2-1; D is uncertain. The germline V gene has CDR1 DFQATT and CDR2 SNEGSKA (reference sequence). The CDR3 spans 11 residues. Trimming took 3 bases from V and 9 from J, leaving 9 bases between them. CDR3 sequence reads: CSARGWFEQFF. CDR3 coding DNA: TGCAGTGCTAGGGGGTGGTTTGAGCAGTTCTTC.

V usage is TRBV30 and J usage is TRBJ1-2, with D possibly TRBD1 on 5 matching bases. V was shortened by 3 bases and J by 8 bases, with 19 bases between the two germline ends. CDR3 length: 14 residues. Germline CDR1 is GTSNPN and CDR2 is SVGIG (reference sequence). The CDR3 coding sequence is TGTGCCTGGAGCAAACCGGGGGGGTATTTCGGCTACACCTTC. This codes for CAWSKPGGYFGYTF.

This clone showed up just a few times. The rearrangement links TRBV30 to TRBJ1-5, with 7 positions matching TRBD1. Germline CDR1 reads GTSNPN; CDR2 reads SVGIG (reference sequence). V lost 5 bases to trimming and J lost 0 bases; unmatched junction nucleotides: 4. CDR3 length: 14 residues. CDR3 sequence: CAWGQENSNQPQHF. For the CDR3, the DNA is TGTGCCTGGGGACAGGAAAATAGCAATCAGCCCCAGCATTTT.

The V call is TRBV7-9, the J call TRBJ1-6, with D tentatively TRBD1 (6 bases). Germline V gene data show CDR1 as SEHNR and CDR2 as FQNEAQ (reference sequence). The V end lost 8 bases, the J end lost 7 bases, and 15 bases lay between the germline ends. CDR3 length: 14 amino acids. The CDR3, as DNA: TGTGCCAGCGACGCGGACAGAGACAATTCACCCCTCCACTTT. It is translated as CASDADRDNSPLHF.

V gene TRBV7-2 combines with J gene TRBJ2-7; possibly TRBD2 for D (5 bases). Trimming stripped 3 bases from V and 2 bases from J, with 8 bases between. This CDR3 spans 13 amino acids. The V gene's germline CDR1 is SGHTA and CDR2 FQGNSA. The CDR3 coding sequence is TGTGCCAGCAGCTTCGGGATTACCTACGAGCAGTACTTC. Its protein is CASSFGITYEQYF.

V and J are TRBV6-5 and TRBJ2-5; D is possibly TRBD2 (6 bases). Germline V CDR1 and CDR2: MNHEY, SVGAGI. The CDR3 sequence is 14 residues long. Between the trimmed V and J ends, which lost 7 bases and 0 bases, there was a span of 12 bases. The CDR3, as DNA: TGTGCCAGCAATGATCGGGGGTACCAAGAGACCCAGTACTTC. It translates to CASNDRGYQETQYF.

The chain uses TRBV11-2 and TRBJ2-3; tentatively, D is TRBD2 (6 bases). V lost 11 bases, J lost 5 bases, and 14 bases lay in between. Germline-derived CDR1 and CDR2 are SGHAT and FQNNGV. The CDR3 extends over 12 amino acids. In DNA form, the CDR3 reads TGTGCCGATACAGCGGAGGGAGATACGCAGTATTTT. Translating it yields CADTAEGDTQYF.

The chain employs TRBV6-1 and TRBJ2-7; 7 bases match TRBD1. The CDR3 consists of 15 residues. Trimming cost V 5 bases and J 1 base; bases outside gene matches: 8. CDR1 and CDR2 (germline): MNHNS, SASEGT. The CDR3 is CASSNSRDRSYEQYF. CDR3 coding DNA: TGTGCCAGCAGTAATTCCCGGGACAGATCCTACGAGCAGTACTTC.

The J gene is TRBJ2-3, the V gene TRBV12-5; TRBD2 agrees at 13 bases. V dropped 5 bases and J dropped 1; count of bases not matched to a gene: 9. Germline loops: CDR1 LGHNT, CDR2 FRNRAP. The CDR3 runs 18 residues. In DNA form, the CDR3 reads TGTGCTAGTGGTCCTGGGACTAGCGGGAATTTCCGCACAGATACGCAGTATTTT. This sequence encodes CASGPGTSGNFRTDTQYF.

The chain employs TRBV7-9 and TRBJ2-7; D is unresolved. V lost 7 bases and J lost 4, with 11 bases in between. The CDR3 has 12 amino acids. Germline V gene lookup returns CDR1 SEHNR and CDR2 FQNEAQ (reference sequence). CDR3 sequence (DNA): TGTGCCAGCAACATCTTGGGTTACGAGCAGTACTTC. This codes for CASNILGYEQYF. Variable domain in full (rest from reference TRBV7-9 and TRBJ2-7): DTGVSQNPRHKITKRGQNVTFRCDPISEHNRLYWYRQTLGQGPEFLTYFQNEAQLEKSRLLSDRFSAERPKGSFSTLEIQRTEQGDSAMYLCASNILGYEQYFGPGTRLTVT.

The gene calls are TRBV7-2 and TRBJ2-2, with TRBD2 matching 12 bases. Germline values: CDR1 SGHTA, CDR2 FQGNSA. The CDR3 covers 14 residues. The J segment lost 7 bases and the V segment lost 4 bases, leaving 1 base of the junction unmatched. The CDR3 coding sequence is TGTGCCAGCAGCTCGACTAGCGGGGGCGGGGAGCTGTTTTTT. Amino acid sequence: CASSSTSGGGELFF. Full variable domain (remainder filled in from reference TRBV7-2 and TRBJ2-2): GAGVSQSPSNKVTEKGKDVELRCDPISGHTALYWYRQSLGQGLEFLIYFQGNSAPDKSGLPSDRFSAERTGGSVSTLTIQRTQQEDSAVYLCASSSTSGGGELFFGEGSRLTVL.